This T cell receptor (beta chain) derives from a study of blood T cell repertoires in COVID-19. Sequencing was performed with immunoSEQ multiplex PCR; in TCRdb, only in-frame clones are kept and a portion is missing. This table has 250,000 or so clones, 80% to 90% appearing once. Material: PBMCs or T cells enriched from blood (not recorded which). This TCR was sampled from a woman in her thirties who had been exposed to COVID-19.

The CDR3 nucleotides read TGTGCCAGTAGACCGGGACAGGGAGGGTCACCCCTCCACTTT. It yields the protein CASRPGQGGSPLHF. V is TRBV19 and J is TRBJ1-6; 9 bases agree with TRBD1. Trimming cost V 6 bases and J 10 bases; bases outside gene matches: 7. Germline CDR1 and CDR2: LNHDA and SQIVND (reference sequence). This CDR3 contains 14 residues.